This T cell receptor (beta chain) stems from a study of blood T cell repertoires in COVID-19. Study as a whole: Specimens from acute and convalescent COVID-19 originated in the United States, Italy and Spain.

Recovered Cohort 3 donors showed two negative PCRs, clearance, or symptom resolution. Germline-derived CDR1 and CDR2 are SEHNR and FQNEAQ (reference sequence). The CDR3 spans 15 residues. V was shortened by 2 bases and J by 0 bases, with 7 bases between the two germline ends. Profiled with immunoSEQ multiplex PCR; TCRdb holds only in-frame clones, not every one. The sample shows under 200,000 clones, roughly 90% of them seen only once. This TCR derives from a woman aged 50 to 60 who had recovered from COVID-19. The sequenced material came from PBMCs or T cells enriched from blood (not recorded which). This rearrangement joins TRBV7-9 to TRBJ2-2; weak D call: TRBD2 (6 bases). The CDR3 DNA follows: TGTGCCAGCAGCTTATTAGCGGCGAACACCGGGGAGCTGTTTTTT. It specifies CASSLLAANTGELFF.